The clone carrying this T cell receptor beta chain occurred a few times. CDR1 and CDR2 from the germline V gene are SEHNR and FQNEAQ (reference sequence). V lost 2 bases and J 15 bases, leaving 20 bases between the germline ends. The CDR3 loop spans 14 amino acids. MiXCR re-clonotyped the PCR reads for TCRdb. The data show 40,000 to 45,000 clones, about 3.3% seen once. The record originates from a study of metastatic and nonmetastatic thyroid tumors. About the research overall: The authors compared repertoires across blood and tumor or nodule tissue from malignant and benign thyroid patients.

All patients were untreated before thyroid surgery. The chain recombines TRBV7-9 with TRBJ2-1; D possibly corresponds to TRBD2 (7 bases). The sample comprised blood. The sequence came from a female donor with papillary thyroid cancer or a benign thyroid nodule (not recorded which). Some clones in this sample may be carry-over from other donors' samples. The CDR3 DNA is TGTGCCAGCAGCTTATACTCGGGGGCGGGAGTCTCGTTCTTC. This encodes CASSLYSGAGVSFF.